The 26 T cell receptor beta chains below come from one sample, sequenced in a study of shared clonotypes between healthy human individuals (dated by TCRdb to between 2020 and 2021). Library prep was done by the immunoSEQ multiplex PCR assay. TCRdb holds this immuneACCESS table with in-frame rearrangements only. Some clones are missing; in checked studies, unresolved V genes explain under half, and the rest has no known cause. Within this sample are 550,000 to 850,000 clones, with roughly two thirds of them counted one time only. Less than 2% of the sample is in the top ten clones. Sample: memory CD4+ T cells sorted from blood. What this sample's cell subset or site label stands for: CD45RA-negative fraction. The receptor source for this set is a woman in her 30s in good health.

The CDR3 protein is CASSPGGLAVYNEQFF. The CDR3 bases are TGTGCCAGCAGCCCGGGGGGACTAGCCGTCTACAATGAGCAGTTCTTC. The chain combines TRBV5-4 with TRBJ2-1; 9 nucleotides agree with TRBD2. Germline CDR1 and CDR2: SGHNT and YYREEE (reference sequence). V gave up 4 bases and J gave up 3 bases; unmatched junction bases: 8. The CDR3 is 16 residues long.

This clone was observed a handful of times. The CDR3 loop is CASSFSEASYEQYF. The CDR3 DNA follows: TGTGCCAGCAGTTTCTCGGAAGCCTCCTACGAGCAGTACTTC. The chain couples TRBV6-5 to TRBJ2-7; D unclear. Per germline, CDR1 MNHEY and CDR2 SVGAGI. The V end lost 4 bases, the J end lost 0 bases, and 10 bases lay between the germline ends. CDR3 length equals 14 residues.

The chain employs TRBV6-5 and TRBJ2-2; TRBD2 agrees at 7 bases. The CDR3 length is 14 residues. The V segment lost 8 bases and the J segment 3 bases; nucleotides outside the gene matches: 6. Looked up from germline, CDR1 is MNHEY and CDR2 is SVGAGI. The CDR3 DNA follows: TGTGCCAGCTCGCGGGGAGGGGACACCGGGGAGCTGTTTTTT. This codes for CASSRGGDTGELFF.

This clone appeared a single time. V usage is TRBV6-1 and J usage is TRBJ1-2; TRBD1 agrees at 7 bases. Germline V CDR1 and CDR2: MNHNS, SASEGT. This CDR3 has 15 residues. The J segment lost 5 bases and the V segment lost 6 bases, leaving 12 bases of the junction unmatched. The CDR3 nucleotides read TGTGCCAGCAGACCAACAAGACAGGGATCGTATGGCTACACCTTC. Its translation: CASRPTRQGSYGYTF.

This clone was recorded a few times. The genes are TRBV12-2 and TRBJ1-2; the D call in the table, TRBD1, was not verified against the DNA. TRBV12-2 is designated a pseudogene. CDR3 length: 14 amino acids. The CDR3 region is CASRARGRGAGYTF. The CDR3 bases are TGTGCAAGTCGCGCGAGGGGGCGCGGTGCCGGCTACACCTTC.

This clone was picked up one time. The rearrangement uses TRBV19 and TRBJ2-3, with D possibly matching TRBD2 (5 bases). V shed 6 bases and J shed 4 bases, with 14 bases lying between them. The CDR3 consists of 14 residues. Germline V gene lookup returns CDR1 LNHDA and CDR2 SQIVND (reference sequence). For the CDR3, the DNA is TGTGCCAGTAGGAACCGAGGGAGTTCAGATACGCAGTATTTT. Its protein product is CASRNRGSSDTQYF. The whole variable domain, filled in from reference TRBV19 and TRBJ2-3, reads DGGITQSPKYLFRKEGQNVTLSCEQNLNHDAMYWYRQDPGQGLRLIYYSQIVNDFQKGDIAEGYSVSREKKESFPLTVTSAQKNPTAFYLCASRNRGSSDTQYFGPGTRLTVL.

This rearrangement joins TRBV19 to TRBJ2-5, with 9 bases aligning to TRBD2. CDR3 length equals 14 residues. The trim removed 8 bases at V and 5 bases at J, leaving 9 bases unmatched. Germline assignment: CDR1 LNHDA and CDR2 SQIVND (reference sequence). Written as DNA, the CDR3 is TGTGCCAGTTTTAGCGGGAGACTATGGGAGACCCAGTACTTC. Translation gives CASFSGRLWETQYF.

CDR3 amino acids: CASSGVPPWGTLYTGELFF. CDR3 sequence (DNA): TGTGCCAGCAGCGGAGTACCCCCATGGGGGACACTCTACACCGGGGAGCTGTTTTTT. The chain links TRBV7-2 to TRBJ2-2, with a possible D match to TRBD1 (6 bases). From germline, CDR1 is SGHTA and CDR2 FQGNSA. Trimming cost V 5 bases and J 3 bases, with 25 bases left between them. CDR3 length: 19 amino acids.

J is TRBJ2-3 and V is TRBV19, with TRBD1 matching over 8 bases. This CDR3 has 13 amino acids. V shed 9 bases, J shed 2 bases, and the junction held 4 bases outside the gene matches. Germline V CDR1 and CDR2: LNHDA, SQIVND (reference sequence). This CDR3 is CASGDRFTDTQYF. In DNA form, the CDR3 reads TGTGCCAGCGGGGACAGGTTCACAGATACGCAGTATTTT.

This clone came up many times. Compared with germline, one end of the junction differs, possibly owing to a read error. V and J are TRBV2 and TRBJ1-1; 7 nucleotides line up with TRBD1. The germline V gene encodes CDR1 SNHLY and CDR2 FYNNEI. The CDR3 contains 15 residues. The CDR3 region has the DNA TGTGCCAGCAGGGAAGACAGGGCCGTAGGGACTGAAGCTTTCTTT. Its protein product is CASREDRAVGTEAFF.

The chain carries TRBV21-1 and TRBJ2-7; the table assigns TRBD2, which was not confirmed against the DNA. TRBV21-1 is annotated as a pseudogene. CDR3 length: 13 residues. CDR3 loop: CANLSGTGYEQYF. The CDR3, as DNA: TGTGCCAACCTCAGCGGGACCGGCTACGAGCAGTACTTC.

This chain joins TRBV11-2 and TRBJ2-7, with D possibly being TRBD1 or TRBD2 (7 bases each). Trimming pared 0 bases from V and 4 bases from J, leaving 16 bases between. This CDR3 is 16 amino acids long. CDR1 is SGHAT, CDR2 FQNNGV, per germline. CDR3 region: CASSLDQGGGIYEQYF. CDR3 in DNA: TGTGCCAGCAGCTTAGATCAGGGGGGAGGGATTTACGAGCAGTACTTC. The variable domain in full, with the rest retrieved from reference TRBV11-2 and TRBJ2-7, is EAGVAQSPRYKIIEKRQSVAFWCNPISGHATLYWYQQILGQGPKLLIQFQNNGVVDDSQLPKDRFSAERLKGVDSTLKIQPAKLEDSAVYLCASSLDQGGGIYEQYFGPGTRLTVT.

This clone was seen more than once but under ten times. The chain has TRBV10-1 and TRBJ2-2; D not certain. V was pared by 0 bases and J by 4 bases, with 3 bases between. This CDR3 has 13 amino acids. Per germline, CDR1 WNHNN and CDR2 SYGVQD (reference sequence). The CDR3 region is CASSESGTGELFF. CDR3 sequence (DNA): TGCGCCAGCAGTGAGTCTGGCACCGGGGAGCTGTTTTTT.

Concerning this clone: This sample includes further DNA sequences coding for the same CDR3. CDR3 residues: CASSPTISGNTIYF. CDR3 nucleotides: TGTGCCAGCAGCCCGACCATCTCTGGAAACACCATATATTTT. V usage is TRBV7-2 and J usage is TRBJ1-3; no firm D call. The V end was cut by 5 bases, the J end by 0 bases, with 8 bases between. In germline, CDR1 is SGHTA, CDR2 FQGNSA. This CDR3 has 14 amino acids.

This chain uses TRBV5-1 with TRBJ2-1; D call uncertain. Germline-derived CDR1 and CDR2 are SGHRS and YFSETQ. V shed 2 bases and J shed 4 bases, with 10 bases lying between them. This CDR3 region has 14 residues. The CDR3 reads CASSFGATYNEQFF. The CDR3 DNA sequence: TGCGCCAGCAGCTTCGGAGCGACGTACAATGAGCAGTTCTTC.

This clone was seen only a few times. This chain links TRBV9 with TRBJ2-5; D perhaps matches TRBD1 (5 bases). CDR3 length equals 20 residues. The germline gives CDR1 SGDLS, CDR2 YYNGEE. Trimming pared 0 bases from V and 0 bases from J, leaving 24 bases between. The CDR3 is CASSVAYSGRVGPYQETQYF. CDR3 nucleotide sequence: TGTGCCAGCAGCGTAGCTTATTCCGGCAGGGTGGGTCCGTACCAAGAGACCCAGTACTTC. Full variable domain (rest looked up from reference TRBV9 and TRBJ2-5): DSGVTQTPKHLITATGQRVTLRCSPRSGDLSVYWYQQSLDQGLQFLIQYYNGEERAKGNILERFSAQQFPDLHSELNLSSLELGDSALYFCASSVAYSGRVGPYQETQYFGPGTRLLVL.

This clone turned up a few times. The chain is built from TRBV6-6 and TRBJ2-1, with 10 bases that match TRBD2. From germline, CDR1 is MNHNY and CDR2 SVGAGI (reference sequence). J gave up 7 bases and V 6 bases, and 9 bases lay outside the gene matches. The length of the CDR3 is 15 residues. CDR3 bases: TGTGCCAGCAGCCCCCTCAATAGCGGGAGGAATGAGCAGTTCTTC. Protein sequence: CASSPLNSGRNEQFF.

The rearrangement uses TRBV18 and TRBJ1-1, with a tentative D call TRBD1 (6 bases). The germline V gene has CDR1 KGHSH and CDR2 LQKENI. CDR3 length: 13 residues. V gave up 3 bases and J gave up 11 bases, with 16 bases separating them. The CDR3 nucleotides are TGTGCCAGCTCACCCCAAGGGGGGTTGTATGCTTTCTTT. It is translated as CASSPQGGLYAFF.

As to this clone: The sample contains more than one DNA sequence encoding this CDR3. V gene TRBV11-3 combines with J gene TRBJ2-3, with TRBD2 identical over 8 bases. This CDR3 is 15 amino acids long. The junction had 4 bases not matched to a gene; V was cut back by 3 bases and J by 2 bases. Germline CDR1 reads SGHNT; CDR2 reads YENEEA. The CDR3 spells CASSFREGPTDTQYF. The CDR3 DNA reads TGTGCCAGCAGCTTCCGGGAGGGTCCCACAGATACGCAGTATTTT.

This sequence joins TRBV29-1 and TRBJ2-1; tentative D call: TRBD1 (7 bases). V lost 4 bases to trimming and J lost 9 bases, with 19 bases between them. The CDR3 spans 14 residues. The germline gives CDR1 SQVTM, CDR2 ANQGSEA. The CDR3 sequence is CSVAIFTGEVEQFF. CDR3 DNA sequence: TGCAGCGTTGCGATTTTCACAGGGGAGGTTGAGCAGTTCTTC.

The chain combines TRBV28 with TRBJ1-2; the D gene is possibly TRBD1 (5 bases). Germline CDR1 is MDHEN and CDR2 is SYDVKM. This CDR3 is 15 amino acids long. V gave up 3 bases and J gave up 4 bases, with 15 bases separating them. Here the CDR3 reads CASSFGDGPIYGYTF. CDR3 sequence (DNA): TGTGCCAGCAGTTTCGGGGACGGGCCCATCTATGGCTACACCTTC.

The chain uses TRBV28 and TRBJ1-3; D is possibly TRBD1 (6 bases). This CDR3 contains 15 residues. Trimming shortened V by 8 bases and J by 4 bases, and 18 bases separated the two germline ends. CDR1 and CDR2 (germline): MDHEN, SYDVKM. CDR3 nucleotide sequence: TGTGCCAGCTCGCAACAGGGTCTTGTAGGAAACACCATATATTTT. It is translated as CASSQQGLVGNTIYF.

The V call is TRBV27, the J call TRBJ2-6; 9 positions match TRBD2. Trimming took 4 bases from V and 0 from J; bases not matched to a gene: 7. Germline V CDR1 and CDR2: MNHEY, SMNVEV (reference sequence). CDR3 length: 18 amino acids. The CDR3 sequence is CASSYLTSGSSGANVLTF. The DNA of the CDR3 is TGTGCCAGCAGTTATCTGACTAGCGGAAGCTCTGGGGCCAACGTCCTGACTTTC.

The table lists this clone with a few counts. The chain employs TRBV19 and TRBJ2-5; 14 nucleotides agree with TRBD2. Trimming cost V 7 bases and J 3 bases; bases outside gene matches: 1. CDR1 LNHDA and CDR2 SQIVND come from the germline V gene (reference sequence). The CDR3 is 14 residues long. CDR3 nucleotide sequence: TGTGCCAGTAAGACTAGCGGGAGGGAAGAGACCCAGTACTTC. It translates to CASKTSGREETQYF.

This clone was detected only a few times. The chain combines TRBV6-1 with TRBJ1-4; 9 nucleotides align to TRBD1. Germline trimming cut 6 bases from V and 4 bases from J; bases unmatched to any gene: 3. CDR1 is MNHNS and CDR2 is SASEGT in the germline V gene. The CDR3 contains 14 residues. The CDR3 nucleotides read TGTGCCAGCAGCAAGGACAGGGGTAATGAAAAACTGTTTTTT. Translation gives CASSKDRGNEKLFF.

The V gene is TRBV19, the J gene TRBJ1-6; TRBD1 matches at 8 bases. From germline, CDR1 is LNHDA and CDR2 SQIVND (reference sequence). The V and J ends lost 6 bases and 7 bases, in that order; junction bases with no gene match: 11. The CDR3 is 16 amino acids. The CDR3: CASSTLPDRENSPLHF. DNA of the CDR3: TGTGCCAGTAGCACCCTCCCGGACAGGGAAAATTCACCCCTCCACTTT.